These 28 T cell receptor beta chains were all obtained from the same sample, sequenced in a study of cytomegalovirus exposure and HLA in healthy donors. Repertoires were generated with immunoSEQ multiplex PCR, while TCRdb's copy carries only in-frame clones and drops some. The repertoire holds hundreds of thousands of clones, just over 85% seen once, with roughly 0.83% in the top ten. The sequencing input was PBMCs. All receptors come from a woman between 18 and 30 years old in good health and CMV-seronegative.

The rearrangement uses TRBV10-3 and TRBJ2-3; possibly TRBD1 for D (5 bases). Trimming removed 1 base from V and 2 bases from J, with 10 bases in between. The CDR3 runs 15 residues. Germline CDR1 ENHRY, CDR2 SYGVKD. In DNA, the CDR3 is TGTGCCATCAGTGAGTTATCAGGGTACACAGATACGCAGTATTTT. Its protein is CAISELSGYTDTQYF.

This chain uses TRBV28 with TRBJ2-7; D might be TRBD1 (5 bases). This CDR3 has 13 residues. The V end lost 2 bases, the J end lost 3 bases, and 8 bases lay between the germline ends. Per the germline V gene, CDR1 is MDHEN and CDR2 is SYDVKM. CDR3 nucleotide sequence: TGTGCCAGCAGTTTAGGGGCCCTCTACGAGCAGTACTTC. Residues: CASSLGALYEQYF.

The rearrangement uses TRBV13 and TRBJ2-2; the D is unclear. The CDR3 runs to 11 residues. CDR1 is PRHDT, CDR2 FYEKMQ, per germline (reference sequence). V shed 5 bases and J shed 11 bases, with 9 bases lying between them. The chain's CDR3 is CASSATRELFF. Written as DNA, the CDR3 is TGTGCCAGCAGCGCTACTCGAGAGCTGTTTTTT.

The CDR3 DNA is TGCAGCGTCGGGGGGGGACGGGTCTACGAGCAGTACTTC. It codes for CSVGGGRVYEQYF. This rearrangement joins TRBV29-1 to TRBJ2-7; TRBD2 agrees at 8 bases. The CDR3 runs to 13 residues. Germline assignment: CDR1 SQVTM and CDR2 ANQGSEA. Trimming took 6 bases from V and 3 from J; bases not matched to a gene: 7.

The chain employs TRBV2 and TRBJ2-7, with unresolved D. Trimming pared 0 bases from V and 7 bases from J, leaving 13 bases between. The CDR3 totals 14 residues. Germline loops: CDR1 SNHLY, CDR2 FYNNEI. CDR3 protein: CASSEAPPAGEQYF. Here the CDR3 DNA reads TGTGCCAGCAGTGAAGCACCCCCGGCCGGGGAGCAGTACTTC.

J is TRBJ2-5 and V is TRBV5-1; TRBD1 aligns across 7 bases. Per germline, CDR1 SGHRS and CDR2 YFSETQ. There are 13 residues in the CDR3. J was trimmed by 5 bases and V by 6 bases; bases with no gene match: 7. The CDR3 bases are TGCGCCAGCAAACAGGGGACGGGGGAGACCCAGTACTTC. It yields the protein CASKQGTGETQYF. Variable domain in full (rest from reference TRBV5-1 and TRBJ2-5): KAGVTQTPRYLIKTRGQQVTLSCSPISGHRSVSWYQQTPGQGLQFLFEYFSETQRNKGNFPGRFSGRQFSNSRSEMNVSTLELGDSALYLCASKQGTGETQYFGPGTRLLVL.

The rearrangement uses TRBV11-2 and TRBJ2-1, with D possibly matching TRBD2 (7 bases). The CDR3 has 18 residues. V was shortened by 5 bases and J by 0 bases, with 20 bases between the two germline ends. From germline, CDR1 is SGHAT and CDR2 FQNNGV. The CDR3 spells CASSRVGPRGLSYNEQFF. The DNA for the CDR3 is TGTGCCAGCAGCCGGGTTGGCCCGCGGGGGCTCTCCTACAATGAGCAGTTCTTC.

The CDR3 nucleotides are TGTGCCAGCAGTCCGCCGATTGACAGGGACTCCGCAGGCGAGCAGTACTTC. Translating gives CASSPPIDRDSAGEQYF. The rearrangement joins TRBV28 to TRBJ2-7; TRBD1 is a possible D gene (7 bases). Germline V CDR1 and CDR2: MDHEN, SYDVKM. The CDR3 sequence is 17 residues long. V dropped 5 bases and J dropped 6 bases, with 26 bases sitting between them.

This clone was detected ten times or more. This chain connects TRBV6-4 to TRBJ1-6, with 7 bases matching TRBD1. This CDR3 has 15 amino acids. CDR1 is MRHNA, CDR2 SNTAGT, per germline. V shed 2 bases and J 10 bases; nucleotides not matched to a gene: 8. CDR3 sequence: CASSDQAGTASPLHF. CDR3 DNA sequence: TGTGCCAGCAGTGACCAAGCCGGGACAGCCTCACCCCTCCACTTT.

J is TRBJ2-1 and V is TRBV2; 7 bases agree with TRBD1. The ends lost 11 bases at V and 5 bases at J; junction bases unmatched: 21. Germline assignment: CDR1 SNHLY and CDR2 FYNNEI. This CDR3 comprises 17 residues. CDR3 nucleotide sequence: TGTGCCTATCACAAGGGGTCCCCCAGCGGACAGGACAATGAGCAGTTCTTC. The encoded protein is CAYHKGSPSGQDNEQFF.

This chain links TRBV4-1 with TRBJ2-1; a weak D match, TRBD2 (5 bases). CDR1 is MGHRA, CDR2 YSYEKL, per germline. This CDR3 spans 16 amino acids. The V end lost 5 bases, the J end lost 0 bases, and 14 bases lay between the germline ends. The DNA of the CDR3 is TGCGCCAGCAGCTTAAGAGGAGGTGGCTCCTACAATGAGCAGTTCTTC. Protein product: CASSLRGGGSYNEQFF.

The rearrangement joins TRBV30 to TRBJ2-7; D is unclear. Trimming took 5 bases from V and 1 from J, leaving 18 bases between them. This CDR3 spans 15 amino acids. Germline V lookup: CDR1 GTSNPN, CDR2 SVGIG (reference sequence). Here the CDR3 DNA reads TGTGCCTGGGGTCTAGGTCTAGATGGTTCCTACGAGCAGTACTTC. Amino acids: CAWGLGLDGSYEQYF.

V and J are TRBV4-1 and TRBJ2-1; TRBD2 agrees at 8 bases. With V trimmed by 8 bases and J by 7 bases, 22 bases remained unmatched. CDR3 length: 18 residues. CDR1 MGHRA and CDR2 YSYEKL come from the germline V gene. This chain's CDR3 is CASSPGVARSGSKNEQFF. The CDR3 bases are TGCGCCAGCTCCCCAGGAGTAGCTAGGAGCGGGAGTAAAAATGAGCAGTTCTTC.

This chain links TRBV5-1 with TRBJ2-2; no clear D gene. Germline CDR1 and CDR2: SGHRS and YFSETQ. V lost 0 bases to trimming and J lost 3 bases, with 12 bases between them. The CDR3 covers 16 residues. The CDR3 nucleotides are TGCGCCAGCAGCTTGGCCGGTATTAGTTACACCGGGGAGCTGTTTTTT. As protein: CASSLAGISYTGELFF.

This sequence joins TRBV2 and TRBJ2-3; 9 nucleotides align to TRBD2. Germline V gives CDR1 SNHLY, CDR2 FYNNEI. The CDR3 loop spans 14 amino acids. J was trimmed by 7 bases and V by 6 bases; bases with no gene match: 8. CDR3 sequence reads: CASRTEREVNTQYF. The CDR3 DNA reads TGTGCCAGCAGAACGGAGCGGGAGGTTAATACGCAGTATTTT.

The rearrangement links TRBV7-6 to TRBJ2-3, with TRBD2 matching 10 bases. The CDR3 is made up of 15 amino acids. Germline V gene sequence: CDR1 SGHVS, CDR2 FNYEAQ. The V gene end was trimmed by 5 bases and the J gene end by 0 bases; junction bases not matched to a gene: 2. Here the CDR3 DNA reads TGTGCCAGCAGCGGGACTAGCGCCAGCACAGATACGCAGTATTTT. Amino acids: CASSGTSASTDTQYF.

The V gene is TRBV7-8, the J gene TRBJ2-7; tentative D call: TRBD2 (6 bases). The germline V gene encodes CDR1 SGHVS and CDR2 FQNEAQ. The ends were cut back, 8 bases at V and 6 bases at J, with 11 bases in the middle. The CDR3 is 11 residues long. CDR3 DNA sequence: TGTGCCAGCCGCCTGGGGGGCGAGCAGTACTTC. It codes for CASRLGGEQYF.

The rearrangement joins TRBV6-1 to TRBJ1-5; TRBD1 matches 9 bases. Losses at the gene ends were 7 bases for V and 2 bases for J; bases not matched to a gene: 6. CDR1 is MNHNS, CDR2 SASEGT, per germline. This CDR3 is built from 15 residues. The CDR3 sequence is CASKTGGLGNQPQHF. CDR3 bases: TGTGCCAGCAAGACAGGGGGACTCGGCAATCAGCCCCAGCATTTT.

The chain is built from TRBV9 and TRBJ2-5, with 14 bases matching TRBD2. Germline loops: CDR1 SGDLS, CDR2 YYNGEE. V shed 4 bases, J shed 5 bases, and the junction held 10 bases outside the gene matches. The CDR3 is 17 amino acids. CDR3 amino acids: CASSRGLAGDPRETQYF. The CDR3 coding sequence is TGTGCCAGCAGCCGGGGACTAGCGGGAGACCCCAGGGAGACCCAGTACTTC.

V is TRBV18 and J is TRBJ1-3; D not resolved. Germline CDR1 and CDR2: KGHSH and LQKENI. V was pared by 11 bases and J by 0 bases, with 8 bases between. The CDR3 covers 12 residues. The DNA of the CDR3 is TGTGCCGCCGCGGTCTCTGGAAACACCATATATTTT. It specifies CAAAVSGNTIYF.

V usage is TRBV7-2 and J usage is TRBJ2-6, with D perhaps TRBD1 (6 bases). The CDR3 is made up of 16 amino acids. V was trimmed by 6 bases and J by 1 base, leaving 13 bases between them. CDR1 SGHTA and CDR2 FQGNSA come from the germline V gene. Written as DNA, the CDR3 is TGTGCCAGCAGTGCACAGGGACGATCTGGGGCCAACGTCCTGACTTTC. Residues: CASSAQGRSGANVLTF.

This clone was counted ten times or more. The V and J genes are TRBV6-4 and TRBJ2-2, with 12 bases matching TRBD2. With V trimmed by 4 bases and J by 5 bases, 2 bases remained unmatched. CDR1 and CDR2 (germline): MRHNA, SNTAGT. The CDR3 totals 15 residues. CDR3 nucleotides: TGTGCCAGCAGTGGACTAGCGGGAGAGACCGGGGAGCTGTTTTTT. Translated, it gives CASSGLAGETGELFF.

This clone was found once. The chain carries TRBV5-6 and TRBJ2-7, with 8 bases matching TRBD2. The CDR3 is 14 residues long. V trimming: 2 bases; J trimming: 3 bases; junction bases outside the gene matches: 4. Germline V gene data show CDR1 as SGHDT and CDR2 as YYEEEE. CDR3 coding DNA: TGTGCCAGCAGCTTTAGCGGGGCCTACTACGAGCAGTACTTC. Translating it yields CASSFSGAYYEQYF.

This clone was picked up one time. The V call is TRBV19, the J call TRBJ2-7, with 7 bases lining up with TRBD1. V was pared by 5 bases and J by 3 bases, with 10 bases of the junction left unmatched. CDR3 size: 15 residues. Germline V gives CDR1 LNHDA, CDR2 SQIVND (reference sequence). CDR3 sequence reads: CASSPTTGFLYEQYF. In DNA, the CDR3 is TGTGCCAGTAGTCCAACGACAGGGTTTCTCTACGAGCAGTACTTC.

This clone was found a few times. This sequence joins TRBV28 and TRBJ2-1; 10 bases are shared with TRBD2. Per germline, CDR1 MDHEN and CDR2 SYDVKM. This CDR3 region has 16 residues. The V and J ends lost 4 bases and 1 base, in that order; junction bases with no gene match: 4. The CDR3 region is CASSSTSGASYNEQFF. CDR3 DNA: TGTGCCAGCAGTTCCACTAGCGGGGCGTCCTACAATGAGCAGTTCTTC.

The chain recombines TRBV28 with TRBJ2-7, with 8 nucleotides matching TRBD1. The CDR3 covers 14 residues. V lost 2 bases, J lost 3 bases, and 3 bases stayed unmatched. CDR1 is MDHEN, CDR2 SYDVKM, per germline. The chain's CDR3 is CASSLVTGGYEQYF. The CDR3, as DNA: TGTGCCAGCAGTTTAGTTACAGGGGGCTACGAGCAGTACTTC.

The chain employs TRBV4-1 and TRBJ1-4; D remains unclear. This CDR3 comprises 14 residues. Germline V gene lookup returns CDR1 MGHRA and CDR2 YSYEKL. Between the trimmed V and J ends, which lost 3 bases and 4 bases, there was a span of 9 bases. This CDR3 is CASSHQYGNEKLFF. The DNA of the CDR3 is TGCGCCAGCAGCCACCAGTATGGTAATGAAAAACTGTTTTTT.

This chain connects TRBV2 to TRBJ1-1; D gene ambiguous. The CDR3 is made up of 12 amino acids. V was trimmed by 8 bases and J by 7 bases, leaving 14 bases between them. Germline CDR1 reads SNHLY; CDR2 reads FYNNEI. This chain's CDR3 is CASGGEGFEAFF. As DNA, the CDR3 is TGTGCCAGCGGCGGGGAGGGTTTTGAAGCTTTCTTT.